The clone carrying this T cell receptor beta chain has a count of ten or more. The antigen is undetermined. Using a J-beta primer mix together with a sample-barcoded 5' primer, a second PCR was run for roughly 6 to 12 cycles. TCRdb processed the 5' RACE reads anew with MiXCR; each CDR3 protein has one entry. There are about 730,000 distinct CDR3 sequences in the sample; roughly 45% occur only once, and more than 20% lies in the top ten. The data are from a study of blood T cells in healthy people across ages. Study-level findings and limits: Across samples, TCR beta diversity tracked strongly with naive T cell percentage. When set beside aged donors, long-lived donors presented more naive CD4+ cells and higher diversity. The unknown donor CMV status may have confounded expanded clonotype changes. Per million T cells, the diversity of TCR beta decreased roughly linearly as age advanced.

Looked up from germline, CDR1 is SGHTA and CDR2 is FQGTGA. J gave up 1 base and V 11 bases, and 12 bases lay outside the gene matches. The CDR3 sequence is 16 residues long. This chain links TRBV7-3 with TRBJ2-5; 11 bases are a match to TRBD2. The sequencing input was blood. The receptor was derived from a woman aged 60-75 years in good health. This CDR3 is CASASGGLIPQETQYF. DNA of the CDR3: TGTGCCTCCGCTAGCGGGGGGCTGATACCCCAAGAGACCCAGTACTTC.